Given below is one T cell receptor (beta chain) in context. The CDR3 loop spans 16 amino acids. Germline V gene lookup returns CDR1 MDHEN and CDR2 SYDVKM. Trimming cost V 3 bases and J 4 bases, with 18 bases left between them. These data belong to a study of shared clonotypes between healthy human individuals. Sequencing was performed with immunoSEQ multiplex PCR; in TCRdb, only in-frame clones are kept and a portion is missing. The data show over 300,000 clones, around nine tenths seen once. The sequence was collected from a man between 18 and 35 years old in good health. The chain carries TRBV28 and TRBJ1-2; D is perhaps TRBD1 (5 bases). Specimen: memory CD8+ T cells sorted from blood. Subset defined: CD45RO+ cells pooled with CCR7-negative TemRA cells. CDR3 bases: TGTGCCAGCAGTTTTGGTGAGGACGGGGGATTCTATGGCTACACCTTC. Amino acids: CASSFGEDGGFYGYTF.